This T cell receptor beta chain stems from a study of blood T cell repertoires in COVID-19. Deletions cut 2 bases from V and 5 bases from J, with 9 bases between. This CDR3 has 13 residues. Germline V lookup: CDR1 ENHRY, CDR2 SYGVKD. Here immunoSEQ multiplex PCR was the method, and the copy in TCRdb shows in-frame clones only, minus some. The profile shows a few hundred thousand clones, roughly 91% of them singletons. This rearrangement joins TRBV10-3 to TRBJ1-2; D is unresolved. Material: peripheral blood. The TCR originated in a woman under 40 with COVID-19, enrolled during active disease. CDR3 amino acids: CAISEGGLYGYTF. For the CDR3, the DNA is TGTGCCATCAGTGAGGGAGGTTTATATGGCTACACCTTC.